Below, one TCR beta chain is given with its context. This record comes from a study of cytomegalovirus exposure and HLA in healthy donors. The PCR contained 60 Vbeta and 13 Jbeta primers. The repertoire was sequenced with immunoSEQ multiplex PCR; TCRdb's copy has only in-frame clones and lacks some. Of some 140,000 clones in the sample, around 77% were seen once. The CDR3 totals 15 residues. V was pared by 3 bases and J by 11 bases, with 20 bases between. The germline V gene has CDR1 SQVTM and CDR2 ANQGSEA. The TCR comes from a man between 45 and 60 years old in good health and CMV-seronegative. V usage is TRBV29-1 and J usage is TRBJ1-6, with D perhaps TRBD1 (6 bases). The sequenced material came from PBMCs. CDR3 protein: CSVDPLLRGSAPLHF. The CDR3 nucleotides read TGCAGCGTTGACCCTCTACTCAGGGGATCGGCACCCCTCCACTTT.